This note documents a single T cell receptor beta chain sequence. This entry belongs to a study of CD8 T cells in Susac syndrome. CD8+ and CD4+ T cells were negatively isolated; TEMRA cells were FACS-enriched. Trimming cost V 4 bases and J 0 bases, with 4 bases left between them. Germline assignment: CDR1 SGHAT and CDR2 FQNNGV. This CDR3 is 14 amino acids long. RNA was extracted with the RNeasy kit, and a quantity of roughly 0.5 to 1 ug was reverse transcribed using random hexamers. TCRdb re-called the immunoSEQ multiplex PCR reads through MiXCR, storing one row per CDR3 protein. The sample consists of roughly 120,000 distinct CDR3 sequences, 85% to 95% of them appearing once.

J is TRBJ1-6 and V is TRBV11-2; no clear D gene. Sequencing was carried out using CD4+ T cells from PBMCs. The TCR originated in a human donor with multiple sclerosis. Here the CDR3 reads CASSYGSYNSPLHF. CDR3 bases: TGTGCCAGCAGCTACGGCTCCTATAATTCACCCCTCCACTTT.